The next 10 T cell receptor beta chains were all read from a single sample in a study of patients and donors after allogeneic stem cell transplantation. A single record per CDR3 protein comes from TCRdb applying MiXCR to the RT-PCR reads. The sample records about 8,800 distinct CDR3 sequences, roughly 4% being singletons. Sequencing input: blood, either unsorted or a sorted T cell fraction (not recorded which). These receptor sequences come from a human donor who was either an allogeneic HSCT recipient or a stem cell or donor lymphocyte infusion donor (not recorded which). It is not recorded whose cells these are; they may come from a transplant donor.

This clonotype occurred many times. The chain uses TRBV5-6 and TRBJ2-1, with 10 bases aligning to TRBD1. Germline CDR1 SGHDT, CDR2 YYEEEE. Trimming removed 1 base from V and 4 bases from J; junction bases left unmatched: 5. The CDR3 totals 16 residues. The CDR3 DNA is TGTGCCAGCAGCTTGAGAACGGGACAGGGGTACAATGAGCAGTTCTTC. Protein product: CASSLRTGQGYNEQFF.

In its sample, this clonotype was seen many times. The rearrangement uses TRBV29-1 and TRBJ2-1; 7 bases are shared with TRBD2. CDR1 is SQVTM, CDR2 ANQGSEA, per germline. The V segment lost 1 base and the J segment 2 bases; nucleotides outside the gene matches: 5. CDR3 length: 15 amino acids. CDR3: CSVEGGLGTYNEQFF. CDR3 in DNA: TGCAGCGTTGAAGGTGGACTAGGAACCTACAATGAGCAGTTCTTC.

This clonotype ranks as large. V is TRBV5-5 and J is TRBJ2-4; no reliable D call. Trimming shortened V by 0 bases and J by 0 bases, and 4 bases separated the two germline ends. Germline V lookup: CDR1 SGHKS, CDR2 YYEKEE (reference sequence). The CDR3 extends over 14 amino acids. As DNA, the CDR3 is TGTGCCAGCAGCTTGGGGGTAGCCAAAAACATTCAGTACTTC. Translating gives CASSLGVAKNIQYF.

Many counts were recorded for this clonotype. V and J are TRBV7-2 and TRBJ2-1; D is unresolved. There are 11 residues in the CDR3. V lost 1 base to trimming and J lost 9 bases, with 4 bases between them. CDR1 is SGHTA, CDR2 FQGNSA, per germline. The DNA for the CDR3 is TGTGCCAGCAGCTTAGGATTTGAGCAGTTCTTC. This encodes CASSLGFEQFF. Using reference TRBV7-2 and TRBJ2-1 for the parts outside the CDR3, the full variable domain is GAGVSQSPSNKVTEKGKDVELRCDPISGHTALYWYRQSLGQGLEFLIYFQGNSAPDKSGLPSDRFSAERTGGSVSTLTIQRTQQEDSAVYLCASSLGFEQFFGPGTRLTVL.

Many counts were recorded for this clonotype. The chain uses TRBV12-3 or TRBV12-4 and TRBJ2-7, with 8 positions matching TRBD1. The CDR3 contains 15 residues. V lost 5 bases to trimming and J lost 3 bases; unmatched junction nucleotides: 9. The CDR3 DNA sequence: TGTGCCAGCAGTCCGGCCCCGGACAGGGACTACGAGCAGTACTTC. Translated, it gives CASSPAPDRDYEQYF.

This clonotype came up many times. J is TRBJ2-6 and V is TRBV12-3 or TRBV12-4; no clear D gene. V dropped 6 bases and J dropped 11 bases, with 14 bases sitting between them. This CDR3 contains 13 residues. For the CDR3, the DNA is TGTGCCAGCAGCCCCGCCACGGTCCACGTCCTGACTTTC. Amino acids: CASSPATVHVLTF.

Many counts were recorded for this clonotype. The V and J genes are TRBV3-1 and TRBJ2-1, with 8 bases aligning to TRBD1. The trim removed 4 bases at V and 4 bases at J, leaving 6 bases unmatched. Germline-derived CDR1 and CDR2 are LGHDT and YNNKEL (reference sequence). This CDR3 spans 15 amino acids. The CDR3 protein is CASSRGGQGYNEQFF. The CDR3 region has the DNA TGTGCCAGCAGCCGCGGCGGACAGGGTTACAATGAGCAGTTCTTC.

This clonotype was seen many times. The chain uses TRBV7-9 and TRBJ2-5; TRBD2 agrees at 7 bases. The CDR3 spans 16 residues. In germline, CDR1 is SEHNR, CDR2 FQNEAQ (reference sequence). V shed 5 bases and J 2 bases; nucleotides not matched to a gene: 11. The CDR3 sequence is CASSARVASGQETQYF. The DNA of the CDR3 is TGTGCCAGCAGCGCACGGGTGGCTAGCGGTCAAGAGACCCAGTACTTC.

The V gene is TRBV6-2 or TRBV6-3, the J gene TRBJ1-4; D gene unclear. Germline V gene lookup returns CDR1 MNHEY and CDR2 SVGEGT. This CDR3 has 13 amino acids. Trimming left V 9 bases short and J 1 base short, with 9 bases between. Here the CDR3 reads CASQKETNEKLFF. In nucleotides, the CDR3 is TGTGCCAGTCAAAAGGAAACTAATGAAAAACTGTTTTTT.

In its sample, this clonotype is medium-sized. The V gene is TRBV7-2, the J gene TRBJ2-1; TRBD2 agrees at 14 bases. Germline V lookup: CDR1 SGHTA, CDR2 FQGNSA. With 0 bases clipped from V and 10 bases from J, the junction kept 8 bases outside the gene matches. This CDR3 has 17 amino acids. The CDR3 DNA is TGTGCCAGCAGCTTAGCGGGACTAGCGGGAGCCAAACTAGAGCAGTTCTTC. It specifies CASSLAGLAGAKLEQFF. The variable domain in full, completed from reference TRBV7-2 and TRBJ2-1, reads GAGVSQSPSNKVTEKGKDVELRCDPISGHTALYWYRQSLGQGLEFLIYFQGNSAPDKSGLPSDRFSAERTGGSVSTLTIQRTQQEDSAVYLCASSLAGLAGAKLEQFFGPGTRLTVL.